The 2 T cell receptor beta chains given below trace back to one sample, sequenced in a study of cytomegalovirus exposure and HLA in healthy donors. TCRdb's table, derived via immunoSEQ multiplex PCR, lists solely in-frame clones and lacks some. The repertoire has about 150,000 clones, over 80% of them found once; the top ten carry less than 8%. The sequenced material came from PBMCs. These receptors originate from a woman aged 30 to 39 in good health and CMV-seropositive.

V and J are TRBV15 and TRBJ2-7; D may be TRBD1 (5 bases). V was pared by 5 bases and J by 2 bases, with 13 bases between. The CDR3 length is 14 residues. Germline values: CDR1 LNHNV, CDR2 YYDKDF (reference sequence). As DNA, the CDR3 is TGTGCCACCAGCTTAGGGGCGAGCACCTACGAGCAGTACTTC. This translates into CATSLGASTYEQYF.

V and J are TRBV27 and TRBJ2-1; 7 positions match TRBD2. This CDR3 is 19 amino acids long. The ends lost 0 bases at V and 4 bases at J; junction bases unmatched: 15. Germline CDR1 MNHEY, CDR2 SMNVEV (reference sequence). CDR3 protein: CASSLSSGIYPYAYNEQFF. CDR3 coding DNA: TGTGCCAGCAGTTTATCGAGCGGGATCTATCCTTACGCGTACAATGAGCAGTTCTTC.